One sample yielded the 21 T cell receptor beta chains listed below, sequenced in a study of shared clonotypes between healthy human individuals (dated by TCRdb to about 2020). Libraries were constructed by the immunoSEQ multiplex PCR assay. TCRdb re-hosts the immuneACCESS table, in-frame sequences only. Its copies lack some clones; in the studies checked, an unresolved V gene accounts for under half of them, and the cause for the rest is not known. The table for this sample lists a few hundred thousand clones; 65% of them were counted only once. Together, the top ten hold approximately 12% of the sample. The sample was memory CD4+ T cells sorted from blood. This specimen's cell subset or site label, interpreted: CD45RA-negative fraction. The origin of the receptors is a young man in good health.

The rearrangement joins TRBV5-5 to TRBJ1-2; D gene unclear. Germline V gene sequence: CDR1 SGHKS, CDR2 YYEKEE (reference sequence). V lost 4 bases and J 2 bases, leaving 9 bases between the germline ends. This CDR3 contains 13 residues. The CDR3 DNA reads TGTGCCAGCAGCCAAGGACGGAACTATGGCTACACCTTC. Its protein is CASSQGRNYGYTF.

The genes are TRBV9 and TRBJ2-7, with D perhaps matching TRBD1 or TRBD2 (5 bases each). Between the trimmed V and J ends, which lost 0 bases and 2 bases, there was a span of 12 bases. There are 15 residues in the CDR3. Germline V gives CDR1 SGDLS, CDR2 YYNGEE. In DNA form, the CDR3 reads TGTGCCAGCAGCGTAGCCGGGGACCCAGCCTACGAGCAGTACTTC. Translation gives CASSVAGDPAYEQYF.

The J gene is TRBJ2-1, the V gene TRBV28; D not resolved. V lost 6 bases and J 1 base, leaving 10 bases between the germline ends. This CDR3 comprises 14 residues. Germline V lookup: CDR1 MDHEN, CDR2 SYDVKM. CDR3 residues: CASSSGWSYNEQFF. CDR3 nucleotides: TGTGCCAGCAGCTCCGGGTGGTCCTACAATGAGCAGTTCTTC.

The CDR3 loop is CASSPVRGGNTIYF. Written as DNA, the CDR3 is TGTGCCAGCTCACCGGTCCGGGGTGGAAACACCATATATTTT. The rearrangement uses TRBV18 and TRBJ1-3; no definite D call. CDR1 KGHSH and CDR2 LQKENI come from the germline V gene. The CDR3 extends over 14 amino acids. V gave up 3 bases and J gave up 3 bases, with 9 bases separating them.

In its sample, this clone was seen a few times. This chain connects TRBV6-1 to TRBJ1-2; D is uncertain. CDR1 and CDR2 (germline): MNHNS, SASEGT. The CDR3 covers 15 residues. V shed 0 bases and J shed 4 bases, with 12 bases lying between them. The CDR3 DNA reads as TGTGCCAGCAGTGAAGCCTGGGGTAGGGCCTATGGCTACACCTTC. This translates into CASSEAWGRAYGYTF.

The J gene is TRBJ2-3, the V gene TRBV2; TRBD2 agrees at 10 bases. Germline lookup yields CDR1 SNHLY and CDR2 FYNNEI. V dropped 4 bases and J dropped 0; count of bases not matched to a gene: 4. This CDR3 has 16 amino acids. The CDR3 DNA reads TGTGCCAGCAGTGGGGGACTAGCGCCTAGCACAGATACGCAGTATTTT. Its protein product is CASSGGLAPSTDTQYF.

The V and J genes are TRBV11-2 and TRBJ2-3, with D possibly TRBD1 on 5 matching bases. V was clipped by 1 base and J by 0 bases, with 8 bases between them. CDR1 and CDR2 (germline): SGHAT, FQNNGV. The CDR3 totals 15 residues. CDR3 residues: CASSLGGHSTDTQYF. CDR3 nucleotide sequence: TGTGCCAGCAGCTTAGGAGGACATAGCACAGATACGCAGTATTTT.

This clone was seen at least ten times. The chain employs TRBV10-2 and TRBJ2-6; D is perhaps TRBD1 (5 bases). V gave up 3 bases and J gave up 0 bases, with 6 bases separating them. CDR3 size: 15 residues. CDR1 is WSHSY, CDR2 SAAADI, per germline. Written as DNA, the CDR3 is TGCGCCAGCAGTGATACAGGCTCTGGGGCCAACGTCCTGACTTTC. Its protein is CASSDTGSGANVLTF.

V and J are TRBV15 and TRBJ1-2; 8 bases agree with TRBD1. Germline V gene sequence: CDR1 LNHNV, CDR2 YYDKDF (reference sequence). With V trimmed by 0 bases and J by 7 bases, 10 bases remained unmatched. This CDR3 is 16 amino acids long. As DNA, the CDR3 is TGTGCCACCAGCAGAGATCTGGGCAGGGGGCACGGTGGCTACACCTTC. It codes for CATSRDLGRGHGGYTF.

In the case of this clone: This CDR3 is also generated by other DNA sequences in the sample. This chain joins TRBV5-1 and TRBJ1-2, with D perhaps TRBD1 (6 bases). V was clipped by 4 bases and J by 1 base, with 11 bases between them. The CDR3 is 14 amino acids. CDR1 and CDR2 (germline): SGHRS, YFSETQ. CDR3 sequence: CASSLLDSNYGYTF. The CDR3 DNA reads as TGCGCCAGCAGCCTTCTGGACAGTAACTATGGCTACACCTTC.

The CDR3 bases are TGTGCCAGCAGTTGGTACCAGAACTATGGCTACACCTTC. Its translation is CASSWYQNYGYTF. The J gene is TRBJ1-2, the V gene TRBV27; D call uncertain. There are 13 residues in the CDR3. Between the trimmed V and J ends, which lost 4 bases and 2 bases, there was a span of 8 bases. From germline, CDR1 is MNHEY and CDR2 SMNVEV (reference sequence).

This CDR3 reads CASSLFHPRQRGTNEKLFF. For the CDR3, the DNA is TGTGCCAGCAGCTTATTTCATCCCCGACAGAGGGGAACTAATGAAAAACTGTTTTTT. V gene TRBV11-2 combines with J gene TRBJ1-4, with D possibly matching TRBD1 (5 bases). From germline, CDR1 is SGHAT and CDR2 FQNNGV. The CDR3 has 19 amino acids. Trimming took 2 bases from V and 1 from J, leaving 20 bases between them.

The chain couples TRBV5-1 to TRBJ2-1; 10 positions agree with TRBD1. The germline V gene encodes CDR1 SGHRS and CDR2 YFSETQ. The CDR3 length is 14 residues. The junction had 8 bases not matched to a gene; V was cut back by 2 bases and J by 12 bases. CDR3 bases: TGCGCCAGCAGCTTCGCCCGGACAGGGGGTGGGCAGTTCTTC. Protein product: CASSFARTGGGQFF. Complete variable domain (other parts from reference TRBV5-1 and TRBJ2-1): KAGVTQTPRYLIKTRGQQVTLSCSPISGHRSVSWYQQTPGQGLQFLFEYFSETQRNKGNFPGRFSGRQFSNSRSEMNVSTLELGDSALYLCASSFARTGGGQFFGPGTRLTVL.

The chain is built from TRBV5-4 and TRBJ2-1; 11 nucleotides line up with TRBD2. V shed 6 bases, J shed 1 base, and the junction held 12 bases outside the gene matches. Germline values: CDR1 SGHNT, CDR2 YYREEE (reference sequence). The CDR3 sequence is 18 residues long. The CDR3 loop reads CASTVTFVAGGSYNEQFF. The CDR3 DNA is TGTGCCAGCACTGTAACCTTTGTAGCGGGAGGGTCCTACAATGAGCAGTTCTTC.

This clone was seen only a few times. Additional DNA sequences in this sample encode the identical CDR3. This chain joins TRBV13 and TRBJ2-6; 9 bases line up with TRBD1. Germline lookup yields CDR1 PRHDT and CDR2 FYEKMQ (reference sequence). V shed 3 bases, J shed 1 base, and the junction held 4 bases outside the gene matches. The CDR3 consists of 17 residues. The CDR3 here is CASSLGQGTSGANVLTF. DNA for the CDR3: TGTGCCAGCAGCTTGGGACAGGGAACGTCTGGGGCCAACGTCCTGACTTTC.

The V gene is TRBV5-1, the J gene TRBJ2-3, with 8 nucleotides matching TRBD2. V trimming: 4 bases; J trimming: 1 base; junction bases outside the gene matches: 11. The CDR3 covers 17 residues. Per the germline V gene, CDR1 is SGHRS and CDR2 is YFSETQ. The CDR3 coding sequence is TGCGCCAGCAGCGTACCCGGAACTAGCGGCGGCACAGATACGCAGTATTTT. It yields the protein CASSVPGTSGGTDTQYF.

The chain recombines TRBV4-3 with TRBJ1-4; 8 nucleotides match TRBD1. Germline V gene data show CDR1 as LGHNA and CDR2 as YSLEER. This CDR3 is 17 amino acids long. The V gene end was trimmed by 5 bases and the J gene end by 4 bases; junction bases not matched to a gene: 12. The DNA of the CDR3 is TGCGCCAGCAGCTTAGGACAGGGCGGGGTGCTTAATGAAAAACTGTTTTTT. Protein: CASSLGQGGVLNEKLFF.

The chain is built from TRBV29-1 and TRBJ2-7; D is ambiguous. Trimming cost V 6 bases and J 2 bases, with 14 bases left between them. The CDR3 consists of 13 residues. Germline lookup yields CDR1 SQVTM and CDR2 ANQGSEA. The CDR3 DNA follows: TGCAGCGTGCCAGATTCGGTGACCTACGAGCAGTACTTC. Its protein is CSVPDSVTYEQYF.

The chain has TRBV25-1 and TRBJ2-1; a possible D gene is TRBD1 (5 bases). Germline V gives CDR1 MGHDK, CDR2 SYGVNS. The CDR3 is 15 residues long. Trimming took off 3 bases at V and 5 bases at J, with 14 bases between the two ends. The CDR3 coding sequence is TGTGCCAGCAGTGACCCAGGGAATTTCGACAATGAGCAGTTCTTC. This codes for CASSDPGNFDNEQFF.

This rearrangement joins TRBV27 to TRBJ2-1, with D perhaps matching TRBD1 or TRBD2 (5 bases each). The germline V and J ends were trimmed by 7 bases and 9 bases, with 22 bases remaining between them. The germline V gene encodes CDR1 MNHEY and CDR2 SMNVEV (reference sequence). CDR3 size: 15 residues. CDR3 DNA sequence: TGTGCCAGCATCTCAACCGGGACCAGCTCCTTTGAGCAGTTCTTC. Its protein product is CASISTGTSSFEQFF.

The chain employs TRBV18 and TRBJ1-3; a weak D match, TRBD1 (6 bases). This CDR3 region has 15 residues. V was shortened by 6 bases and J by 4 bases, with 16 bases between the two germline ends. Germline-derived CDR1 and CDR2 are KGHSH and LQKENI. CDR3 region: CASSKQQGPGNTIYF. The CDR3, as DNA: TGTGCCAGCTCGAAACAACAGGGCCCAGGAAACACCATATATTTT.